This T cell receptor (beta chain) was found in a study of T-cell memory formation after mild COVID-19. Study-wide findings and caveats: Clonal second-wave expansions that peaked on day 37 had unconfirmed SARS-CoV-2 specificity. Mostly located in CM and EM were contracting CD4+ clones, with contracting CD8+ clones located in EMRA.

TCRdb fed the 5' RACE reads into MiXCR, producing one record per CDR3 protein. The profile shows about 81,000 distinct CDR3 sequences, more than 20% of them singletons. The CDR3 contains 15 residues. From germline, CDR1 is SEHNR and CDR2 FQNEAQ (reference sequence). Trimming took 5 bases from V and 6 from J; bases not matched to a gene: 4. Of note for this clonotype: The antigen is not known. This may come from a read error, since a much larger clone is one base off.

The sequenced sample was PBMCs or a T cell subset sorted from them (not recorded which). This TCR was sampled from a man between 18 and 29 years old who had mild COVID-19 (a few samples of this study predate the infection). Cell type and time point are not known. V gene TRBV7-9 combines with J gene TRBJ2-1; TRBD2 matches at 13 bases. The CDR3 protein is CASSPGLAGTNEQFF. DNA of the CDR3: TGTGCCAGCAGCCCGGGACTAGCGGGGACCAATGAGCAGTTCTTC.